The rows below give T cell receptor beta chains drawn from one sample of a study of T cell repertoires in cytomegalovirus infection. TCRdb passed the reads through MiXCR, listing each CDR3 protein once. The sample has around 81,000 distinct CDR3 sequences, approximately 42% seen once; the top ten hold about 92%. These receptors are not linked to any known antigen. The sample here was CD8+ T cells from cultured PBMCs, taken from culture after CMV antigen stimulation. These receptors were obtained from a human donor in good health (CMV status not recorded). Some clones in this sample may be carry-over from other donors' samples. Each CDR3 is given with its conserved first and last residue. The D gene is left open where the match is weak. Part of the rows lack a size; the others show once, few, many or a class for expanded clones.

v_call	clone_size	j_call	d_call	cdr3_length	cdr3_nt	cdr3_aa
TRBV7-6	once	TRBJ1-4	.	16	TGTGCCAGCAGCCCGTCGAACAGGGCAACTAATGAAAAACTGTTTTTT	CASSPSNRATNEKLFF
TRBV12-5	.	TRBJ1-5	.	15	TGTGCTAGTGGTTTGGAGGAGATCGGGGATCAGCCCCAGCATTTT	CASGLEEIGDQPQHF
TRBV7-6	.	TRBJ2-3	TRBD2	15	TGTGCCAGCAGCTTAAGCGGGGGGGCCATCGATACGCAGTATTTT	CASSLSGGAIDTQYF
TRBV11-2	.	TRBJ1-4	.	17	TGTGCCAGCAGCTTAACAATGGGTCATCGGGCTAATGAAAAACTGTTTTTT	CASSLTMGHRANEKLFF
TRBV7-2	.	TRBJ2-5	TRBD2	16	TGTGCCAACAGCCCGAGACTAGCGGGCTACCAAGAGACCCAGTACTTC	CANSPRLAGYQETQYF
TRBV19	.	TRBJ2-7	.	14	TGTGCCAGTAGTATTTTTTTGGGACGCTACGAGCAGTACTTC	CASSIFLGRYEQYF
TRBV7-2	.	TRBJ1-5	.	15	TGTGCCAGCAGCTTAGACGGGGAGTTGGGTCAGCCCCAGCATTTT	CASSLDGELGQPQHF
TRBV7-9	.	TRBJ1-1	.	15	TGTGCCAGCAGCTCCCGGGAGGGGCGGAACACTGAAGCTTTCTTT	CASSSREGRNTEAFF
TRBV2	.	TRBJ1-1	TRBD1	15	TGTGCCAGCAGTGAAGAGGGACAGGGGGGCACTGAAGCTTTCTTT	CASSEEGQGGTEAFF
TRBV7-1	.	TRBJ1-5	.	11	TGTGCCAGCAGCCCTGGCAAGGGTTTGCATTTT	CASSPGKGLHF
TRBV6-6	.	TRBJ2-3	.	15	TGTGCCAGCAGTTGGGGGGGGCGTAGCACAGATACGCAGTATTTT	CASSWGGRSTDTQYF
TRBV7-2	.	TRBJ1-1	TRBD1	12	TGTGCCAGCAGCTTGTCAGGGGGCTTGGCTTTCTTT	CASSLSGGLAFF
TRBV12-3/TRBV12-4	.	TRBJ2-2	.	15	TGTGCCACCAGATCCGGGGGACAGAAAACCGGGGAGCTGTTTTTT	CATRSGGQKTGELFF
TRBV12-3/TRBV12-4	.	TRBJ2-3	.	14	TGTGCCAGCAGTTTGTTGGGGTTCGCAGATACGCAGTATTTT	CASSLLGFADTQYF